The T cell receptor (beta chain) under discussion was sequenced for a study of post-analysis software for immune sequencing data (dated by TCRdb to the mid-2010s). About the investigation overall: Relapsing-remitting, secondary progressive and progressive-relapsing multiple sclerosis were recorded as disease courses, and subtype annotation was lacking for some patients. The patient repertoires were set against 10 to 11 previously published healthy control repertoires from donors whose ages ranged from roughly 6 to 27 years. A subset of samples was prepared in parallel using single-end sample barcoding, then pooled and co-amplified after Illumina adapter ligation.

As for this clonotype: It lacks a known antigen. No base-level quality is on record; no much larger clone is a single base apart.

Summary of the overall study and its limitations: The multiple sclerosis patient group was slightly younger than the control group. Direct clustering with F measure revealed strong co-clustering of samples prepared in the same batch, which led to a batch-effect correction. Normalized Chao1 diversity was significantly lower in multiple sclerosis patients than controls, suggesting substantial peripheral T-cell clonal expansion. Patients showed significantly higher frequencies than controls for about five TRBV segments, among them TRBV5-6, TRBV5-1 and TRBV20-1.

The receptor library was made with PCR. Sequencing was carried out with an Illumina HiSeq 2500. Unique molecular identifiers were incorporated into TCR beta cDNA libraries to reduce PCR and sequencing biases. Per 1 to 10 million input T cells, approximately 500,000 cDNA molecules were obtained, such that each molecule approximated one T cell. The patient libraries were prepared and sequenced with the same protocol used for the earlier healthy control dataset. Within a given batch, samples were prepared together, multiplexed and sequenced on the same HiSeq lane. On the authors' methods: Raw barcoded reads were processed with MIGEC, discarding single-read molecular identifier groups before consensus assembly and CDR3 extraction. VDJtools was used for post-analysis of the clonotype tables, with diversity normalized by down-sampling every dataset to the smallest sample size. In repertoire overlap clustering, CDR3 amino acid sequences, but not nucleotide sequences, were matched to correct batch-related cross-sample contamination. Through fastp at Q25 and MiXCR, TCRdb rebuilt clones from the public reads, retaining in-frame beta chains. Rows with a matching CDR3 protein are joined into one entry that keeps the most common DNA and genes. TCRdb, not the authors, supplied the V and J calls. A total of about 190,000 distinct CDR3 sequences appear in this sample, about 30% of them only once. The top ten constitute around 3.2% of the sample.

CDR1 LGHDT and CDR2 YNNKEL were looked up in the germline V gene (reference sequence). Including cysteine and phenylalanine, the CDR3 has 16 amino acids. The entry retains the CDR3 DNA only, 48 bases that are in frame from base 1. V is shortened by 3 bases, J by 0 bases, and the region joining them spans 14 bases. To demonstrate the VDJtools post-analysis software, TCR beta repertoires were profiled from the peripheral blood of about 14 young patients with multiple sclerosis. The multiple sclerosis patients were children and adolescents ranging in age from 6 to 15 years. The sequenced sample consisted of blood. This receptor was obtained from a girl aged 2-17 years with multiple sclerosis. In this chain, TRBV3-1 is recombined with TRBJ1-1; there is no confident call for the D gene. The CDR3 has the sequence CASSQRSKRVNTEAFF. The base sequence is TGTGCCAGCAGCCAGAGAAGTAAGCGCGTGAACACTGAAGCTTTCTTT.